This T cell receptor beta chain comes out of a study of blood T cell repertoires in COVID-19. Study information: Sites across the United States, Italy and Spain contributed samples from acute and convalescent COVID-19.

Methods used by the authors: Cell counts per sample came from amplifying reference gene primers. The repertoire was sequenced with immunoSEQ multiplex PCR; TCRdb's copy has only in-frame clones and lacks some. D and trimming come from the DNA, and the V and J calls and clone size come from that table. The repertoire consists of 250,000 to 300,000 clones, with 65% to 90% occurring once and the leading ten covering roughly 2%. Between the trimmed V and J ends, which lost 3 bases and 0 bases, there was a span of 9 bases. CDR3 length: 15 residues. Germline loops: CDR1 SEHNR, CDR2 FQNEAQ (reference sequence).

This sequence originates from a man aged 25 to 40 with active or convalescent COVID-19. The sequencing sample was made of peripheral blood. This rearrangement joins TRBV7-9 to TRBJ1-5; no clear D. CDR3 residues: CASSFTGDSNQPQHF. For the CDR3, the DNA is TGTGCCAGCAGCTTTACCGGGGATAGCAATCAGCCCCAGCATTTT. Variable domain in full (rest from reference TRBV7-9 and TRBJ1-5): DTGVSQNPRHKITKRGQNVTFRCDPISEHNRLYWYRQTLGQGPEFLTYFQNEAQLEKSRLLSDRFSAERPKGSFSTLEIQRTEQGDSAMYLCASSFTGDSNQPQHFGDGTRLSIL.